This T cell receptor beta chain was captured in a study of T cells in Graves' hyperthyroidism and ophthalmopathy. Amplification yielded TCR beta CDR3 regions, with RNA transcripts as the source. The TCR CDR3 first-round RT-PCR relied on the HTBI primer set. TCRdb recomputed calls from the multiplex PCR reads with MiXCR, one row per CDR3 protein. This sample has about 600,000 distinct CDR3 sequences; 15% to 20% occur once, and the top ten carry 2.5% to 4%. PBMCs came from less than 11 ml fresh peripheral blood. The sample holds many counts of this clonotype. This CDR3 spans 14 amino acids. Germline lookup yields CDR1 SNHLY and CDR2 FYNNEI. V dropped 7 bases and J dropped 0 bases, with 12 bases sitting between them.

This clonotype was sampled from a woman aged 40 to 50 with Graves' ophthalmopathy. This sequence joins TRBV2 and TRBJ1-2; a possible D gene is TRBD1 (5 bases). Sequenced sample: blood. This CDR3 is CASTSGGANYGYTF. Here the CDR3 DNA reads TGTGCCAGCACCTCGGGGGGAGCTAACTATGGCTACACCTTC.